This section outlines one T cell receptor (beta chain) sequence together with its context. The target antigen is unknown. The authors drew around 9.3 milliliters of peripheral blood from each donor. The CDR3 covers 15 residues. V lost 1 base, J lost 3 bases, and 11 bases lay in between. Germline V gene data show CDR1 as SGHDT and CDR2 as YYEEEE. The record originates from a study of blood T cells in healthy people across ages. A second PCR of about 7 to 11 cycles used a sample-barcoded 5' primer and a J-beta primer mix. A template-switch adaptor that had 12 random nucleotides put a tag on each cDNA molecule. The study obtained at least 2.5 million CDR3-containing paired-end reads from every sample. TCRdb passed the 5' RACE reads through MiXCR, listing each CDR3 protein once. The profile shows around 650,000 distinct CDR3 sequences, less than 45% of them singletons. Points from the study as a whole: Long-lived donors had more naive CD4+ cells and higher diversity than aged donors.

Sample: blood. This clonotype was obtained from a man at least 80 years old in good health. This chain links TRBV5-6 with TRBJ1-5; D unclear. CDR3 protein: CASSLWAGPNQPQHF. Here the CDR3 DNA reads TGTGCCAGCAGCTTGTGGGCCGGACCCAATCAGCCCCAGCATTTT.